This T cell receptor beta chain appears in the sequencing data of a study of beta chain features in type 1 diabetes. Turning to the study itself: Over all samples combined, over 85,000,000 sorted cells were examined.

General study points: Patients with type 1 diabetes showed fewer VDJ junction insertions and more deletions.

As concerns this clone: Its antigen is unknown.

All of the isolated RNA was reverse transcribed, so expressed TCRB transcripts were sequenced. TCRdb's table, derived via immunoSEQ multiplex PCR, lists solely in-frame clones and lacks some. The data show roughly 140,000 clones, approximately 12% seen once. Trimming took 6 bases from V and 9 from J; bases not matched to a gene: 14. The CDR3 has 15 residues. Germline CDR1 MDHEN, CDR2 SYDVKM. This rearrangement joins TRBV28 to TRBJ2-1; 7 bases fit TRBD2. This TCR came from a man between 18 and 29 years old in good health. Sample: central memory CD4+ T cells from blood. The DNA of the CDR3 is TGTGCCAGCAGCTTAACTAGCGCGAGCCGAGGTGAGCAGTTCTTC. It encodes CASSLTSASRGEQFF.